One sample yielded the 3 T cell receptor beta chains listed below, sequenced in a study of patients and donors after allogeneic stem cell transplantation. One entry per CDR3 protein results from TCRdb running MiXCR on the RT-PCR reads. Seen here are approximately 200,000 distinct CDR3 sequences, roughly 38% observed once, and the top ten hold around 10%. The sequenced sample was blood, either unsorted or a sorted T cell fraction (not recorded which). The receptor source for this set is a human donor who was either an allogeneic HSCT recipient or a stem cell or donor lymphocyte infusion donor (not recorded which). It is not recorded whose cells these are; they may come from a transplant donor.

The V gene is TRBV29-1, the J gene TRBJ1-1, with D maybe TRBD1 (5 bases). V lost 7 bases and J lost 0, with 9 bases in between. The germline V gene encodes CDR1 SQVTM and CDR2 ANQGSEA. The CDR3 is 12 residues long. CDR3 loop: CSEGEMNTEAFF. The CDR3 DNA follows: TGCAGCGAAGGGGAGATGAACACTGAAGCTTTCTTT.

This clonotype appeared many times. This chain uses TRBV25-1 with TRBJ1-2, with 7 positions matching TRBD1. Losses at the gene ends were 3 bases for V and 4 bases for J; bases not matched to a gene: 5. CDR1 and CDR2 from the germline V gene are MGHDK and SYGVNS. The CDR3 loop spans 14 amino acids. The CDR3 sequence: CASSEPGTVYGYTF. CDR3 DNA sequence: TGTGCCAGCAGTGAGCCCGGGACAGTCTATGGCTACACCTTC.

Many counts were recorded for this clonotype. The chain is built from TRBV10-3 and TRBJ2-1; 7 bases match TRBD1. The CDR3 runs 15 residues. V lost 6 bases and J lost 0; bases outside the gene matches: 5. CDR1 ENHRY and CDR2 SYGVKD come from the germline V gene. CDR3 nucleotide sequence: TGTGCCATCAGAAGGGACAGTAGCTCCTACAATGAGCAGTTCTTC. It codes for CAIRRDSSSYNEQFF.